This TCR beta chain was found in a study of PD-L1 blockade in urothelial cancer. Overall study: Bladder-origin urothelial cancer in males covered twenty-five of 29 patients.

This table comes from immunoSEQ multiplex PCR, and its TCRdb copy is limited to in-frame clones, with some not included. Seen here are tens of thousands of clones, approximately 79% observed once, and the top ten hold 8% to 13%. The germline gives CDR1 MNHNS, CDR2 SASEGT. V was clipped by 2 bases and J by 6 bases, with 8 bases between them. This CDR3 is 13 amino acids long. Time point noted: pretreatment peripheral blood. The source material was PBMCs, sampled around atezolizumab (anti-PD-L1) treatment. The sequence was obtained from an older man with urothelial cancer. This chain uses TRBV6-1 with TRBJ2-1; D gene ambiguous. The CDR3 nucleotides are TGTGCCAGCAGTGAACTTGGAGTCAATGAGCAGTTCTTC. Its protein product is CASSELGVNEQFF.